This passage covers 2 T cell receptor beta chains from one sample sequenced in a study of cytomegalovirus exposure and HLA in healthy donors. Primers: 60 Vbeta forward and 13 Jbeta reverse. Method: immunoSEQ multiplex PCR; TCRdb's copy keeps in-frame clones and lacks some. This table holds around 230,000 clones, around 80% found once. The sample taken for sequencing was PBMCs. The receptor set was obtained from a boy aged 5-17 years in good health and CMV-seronegative.

The rearrangement joins TRBV2 to TRBJ1-5; TRBD1 is a possible D gene (5 bases). V lost 1 base to trimming and J lost 7 bases, with 17 bases between them. The CDR3 length is 16 residues. CDR1 is SNHLY, CDR2 FYNNEI, per germline. The CDR3 loop is CASSEGVERGGQPQHF. The CDR3 DNA reads as TGTGCCAGCAGTGAAGGGGTAGAAAGGGGCGGACAGCCCCAGCATTTT.

V is TRBV10-3 and J is TRBJ1-2; tentatively, D is TRBD1 (6 bases). V was clipped by 11 bases and J by 8 bases, with 24 bases between them. The germline V gene has CDR1 ENHRY and CDR2 SYGVKD. This CDR3 has 14 residues. CDR3 nucleotide sequence: TGTGCCGTGTGGGGGCAGTCGGCGGTCGGAGGCTACACCTTC. Residues: CAVWGQSAVGGYTF.